What follows are 11 T cell receptor beta chains derived from one specimen sequenced in a study of blood T cell repertoires in COVID-19. Here immunoSEQ multiplex PCR was the method, and the copy in TCRdb shows in-frame clones only, minus some. The table records 200,000 to 250,000 clones, under 85% of them present only once. Sample: PBMCs or T cells enriched from blood (not recorded which). The receptors come from a man aged 60-69 years who had recovered from COVID-19.

The V gene is TRBV12-3 or TRBV12-4, the J gene TRBJ2-7; the match to TRBD1 covers 8 bases. V lost 6 bases and J lost 6; bases outside the gene matches: 4. CDR3 length: 12 amino acids. DNA for the CDR3: TGTGCCAGCAGCTCCGACAGGGGCGAGCAGTACTTC. Amino acid sequence: CASSSDRGEQYF.

J is TRBJ1-6 and V is TRBV18, with a weak D call TRBD1 (6 bases). Looked up from germline, CDR1 is KGHSH and CDR2 is LQKENI. V was clipped by 2 bases and J by 8 bases, with 16 bases between them. The CDR3 is 16 amino acids. CDR3 region: CASSPEPGTRYSPLHF. CDR3 DNA: TGTGCCAGCTCACCAGAACCCGGGACAAGGTATTCACCCCTCCACTTT.

This chain links TRBV27 with TRBJ2-7; 8 nucleotides align to TRBD2. This CDR3 spans 17 amino acids. J gave up 1 base and V 2 bases, and 10 bases lay outside the gene matches. The germline gives CDR1 MNHEY, CDR2 SMNVEV (reference sequence). The chain's CDR3 is CASSLSRQRGKSYEQYF. DNA of the CDR3: TGTGCCAGCAGTTTAAGCCGACAGCGGGGGAAATCCTACGAGCAGTACTTC.

V is TRBV19 and J is TRBJ2-7, with D unresolved. The germline gives CDR1 LNHDA, CDR2 SQIVND (reference sequence). The CDR3 extends over 12 amino acids. The V gene lost 5 bases and the J gene lost 3 bases, with 8 bases spanning the gap. DNA for the CDR3: TGTGCCAGTAGTGGCAACAGCTACGAGCAGTACTTC. It encodes CASSGNSYEQYF.

V usage is TRBV18 and J usage is TRBJ1-1; 7 bases are a match to TRBD1. V lost 3 bases to trimming and J lost 4 bases; unmatched junction nucleotides: 11. The length of the CDR3 is 16 residues. The germline CDR1 and CDR2 sequences are KGHSH and LQKENI. In DNA, the CDR3 is TGTGCCAGCTCACCTACTTTCGGGGCAGGGGGCACTGAAGCTTTCTTT. Amino acids: CASSPTFGAGGTEAFF.

The V call is TRBV7-9, the J call TRBJ2-1, with unresolved D. This CDR3 is built from 13 residues. V gave up 1 base and J gave up 9 bases, with 10 bases separating them. Germline values: CDR1 SEHNR, CDR2 FQNEAQ (reference sequence). The DNA for the CDR3 is TGTGCCAGCAGCTTAGTTTCCAGGTCTGAGCAGTTCTTC. Its translation is CASSLVSRSEQFF. Full variable domain (outside the CDR3, taken from reference TRBV7-9 and TRBJ2-1): DTGVSQNPRHKITKRGQNVTFRCDPISEHNRLYWYRQTLGQGPEFLTYFQNEAQLEKSRLLSDRFSAERPKGSFSTLEIQRTEQGDSAMYLCASSLVSRSEQFFGPGTRLTVL.

This clone was found a few times. The chain combines TRBV7-6 with TRBJ2-3, with 8 nucleotides matching TRBD1. Germline loops: CDR1 SGHVS, CDR2 FNYEAQ. This CDR3 spans 13 amino acids. Trimming took 5 bases from V and 6 from J; bases not matched to a gene: 4. CDR3 protein: CASSATGVDTQYF. The CDR3 coding sequence is TGTGCCAGCAGCGCGACAGGGGTTGATACGCAGTATTTT.

The chain couples TRBV7-2 to TRBJ1-1; unclear D gene. Germline V lookup: CDR1 SGHTA, CDR2 FQGNSA. V lost 8 bases, J lost 5 bases, and 9 bases lay in between. CDR3 length equals 11 residues. CDR3 DNA sequence: TGTGCCAGCGGCGGATTGACTGAAGCTTTCTTT. Protein: CASGGLTEAFF.

V and J are TRBV6-5 and TRBJ2-2; the match to TRBD2 covers 7 bases. The germline CDR1 and CDR2 sequences are MNHEY and SVGAGI. Unmatched junction bases numbered 8, after V lost 7 bases and J lost 6 bases. The CDR3 is 14 residues long. CDR3 nucleotides: TGTGCCAGCAAGGTCACCCGGGGGGCCGGGGAGCTGTTTTTT. Translating it yields CASKVTRGAGELFF.

This chain uses TRBV5-1 with TRBJ1-1, with TRBD1 matching over 7 bases. Unmatched junction bases numbered 7, after V lost 0 bases and J lost 5 bases. Per germline, CDR1 SGHRS and CDR2 YFSETQ. The CDR3 runs to 15 residues. The CDR3 loop reads CASSLAGDSRTEAFF. CDR3 DNA: TGCGCCAGCAGCTTGGCCGGGGACAGTAGAACTGAAGCTTTCTTT.

For the CDR3, the DNA is TGCGCCAGCAGCCAAGATTTGACGGCGGGTGGCTACACCTTC. This sequence encodes CASSQDLTAGGYTF. V usage is TRBV4-1 and J usage is TRBJ1-2; D is unresolved. CDR3 length: 14 amino acids. The germline CDR1 and CDR2 sequences are MGHRA and YSYEKL. V was pared by 0 bases and J by 7 bases, with 12 bases between.